This TCR beta chain was profiled in a study of blood T cells in healthy people across ages. The second PCR ran roughly 7 to 11 cycles with a sample-barcoded 5' primer and J-beta primers. TCRdb reprocessed the 5' RACE reads with MiXCR, giving one entry per CDR3 protein. This table holds around 1,900,000 distinct CDR3 sequences, approximately 39% found once. Sequencing used blood. The TCR was taken from a human donor in good health.

The CDR3 region has the DNA TGTGCCAGCAGCCAAGAAGGCGGCGGGCAGGGGATTTACCCCCTCCACTTT. It specifies CASSQEGGGQGIYPLHF. The J gene is TRBJ1-6, the V gene TRBV4-2, with a tentative D call TRBD1 (6 bases). Germline CDR1 and CDR2: LGHNA and YNFKEQ. The length of the CDR3 is 17 residues. Trimming removed 0 bases from V and 13 bases from J, with 22 bases in between.